This T cell receptor beta chain was obtained from a study of vaccination effects on CD4 cells after COVID-19. Background on the study: Before any sequencing was done, the ViraFEST assay used viral peptide pools to expand antigen-specific CD4+ T cells.

The repertoire was sequenced with immunoSEQ multiplex PCR; TCRdb's copy has only in-frame clones and lacks some. Among more than 40,000 clones listed, 70% to 80% were seen once. About this clone: No antigen is known for it.

Subsequent to less than eleven days of culture, CD4+ T cells were isolated. Trimming took 3 bases from V and 2 from J, leaving 14 bases between them. Germline values: CDR1 KGHSH, CDR2 LQKENI. CDR3 size: 15 residues. Study-level results: Marked clonal contraction was seen in infection- and vaccine-induced clones late after vaccination.

The V and J genes are TRBV18 and TRBJ2-7, with a tentative D call TRBD2 (6 bases). Material: CD4+ T cells from PBMCs cultured without peptide, obtained before COVID-19 vaccination. The sequence was collected from a human donor who had a prior SARS-CoV-2 infection. CDR3 amino acids: CASSPTGTGTYEQYF. In DNA, the CDR3 is TGTGCCAGCTCACCCACCGGGACTGGAACCTACGAGCAGTACTTC. Full variable domain (remainder filled in from reference TRBV18 and TRBJ2-7): NAGVMQNPRHLVRRRGQEARLRCSPMKGHSHVYWYRQLPEEGLKFMVYLQKENIIDESGMPKERFSAEFPKEGPSILRIQQVVRGDSAAYFCASSPTGTGTYEQYFGPGTRLTVT.